The rows below give T cell receptor beta chains drawn from one sample of a study of CD8 T cells in Susac syndrome. TCRdb called the immunoSEQ multiplex PCR reads again in MiXCR, with one record for every CDR3 protein. The table includes 210,000 or so distinct CDR3 sequences, about 94% detected once. Sequencing input: CD4+ T cells from PBMCs. The origin of the receptors is a human donor with Susac syndrome. Both conserved end residues are part of each CDR3. The order of the fields is CDR3 length, V gene, clone size, J gene, D gene, CDR3 protein, CDR3 DNA. A D gene is named only where the DNA matches it firmly. A clone size is listed for some rows: how often the clone was seen (once, few, many), or a class if it is expanded.

16	TRBV7-2	NA	TRBJ2-7	NA	CASRTHPGLTSGEQYF	TGTGCCAGCAGAACCCATCCGGGCCTAACGTCGGGCGAGCAGTACTTC
16	TRBV2	NA	TRBJ2-5	TRBD2	CASSEASGGAVETQYF	TGTGCCAGCAGTGAGGCTAGCGGGGGGGCCGTTGAGACCCAGTACTTC
12	TRBV30	NA	TRBJ2-5	NA	CAWSGGLKTQYF	TGTGCCTGGAGCGGGGGTTTGAAGACCCAGTACTTC
16	TRBV19	NA	TRBJ2-2	NA	CASSIQAAANTGELFF	TGTGCCAGTAGTATACAGGCCGCTGCGAACACCGGGGAGCTGTTTTTT
14	TRBV27	once	TRBJ1-1	NA	CASSSRLVGTEAFF	TGTGCCAGCAGTTCCCGGTTGGTCGGGACTGAAGCTTTCTTT
11	TRBV12-3/TRBV12-4	NA	TRBJ1-3	NA	CASRPGSTIYF	TGTGCCAGCAGGCCGGGGAGCACCATATATTTT
13	TRBV28	NA	TRBJ1-1	NA	CASPGEMNTEAFF	TGTGCCAGCCCCGGGGAAATGAACACTGAAGCTTTCTTT
17	TRBV4-2	NA	TRBJ1-6	NA	CASSQDVRGGYNSPLHF	TGTGCCAGCAGCCAAGATGTGCGCGGGGGCTATAATTCACCCCTCCACTTT
13	TRBV6-2/TRBV6-3	NA	TRBJ1-2	NA	CASSFGLSYGYTF	TGTGCCAGCAGTTTCGGGCTTTCCTATGGCTACACCTTC
15	TRBV20-1	NA	TRBJ2-4	NA	CSAREGSTAKDIQYF	TGCAGTGCTAGGGAGGGGTCGACAGCCAAAGACATTCAGTACTTC
16	TRBV29-1	NA	TRBJ2-6	NA	CSVGATGSSGANVLTF	TGCAGCGTTGGTGCGACAGGCTCCTCTGGGGCCAACGTCCTGACTTTC
16	TRBV28	NA	TRBJ2-3	TRBD2	CASSSSPGGSTDTQYF	TGTGCCAGCAGTTCCTCCCCGGGGGGGAGCACAGATACGCAGTATTTT
16	TRBV19	NA	TRBJ1-4	TRBD1	CASSIDRAGGNEKLFF	TGTGCCAGTAGTATAGATCGCGCAGGGGGTAATGAAAAACTGTTTTTT
18	TRBV12-3/TRBV12-4	NA	TRBJ2-5	NA	CASSFWAGGDRTQETQYF	TGTGCCAGCAGTTTTTGGGCCGGGGGGGACAGAACTCAAGAGACCCAGTACTTC
14	TRBV30	NA	TRBJ1-6	NA	CAWRVSSYNSPLHF	TGTGCCTGGCGCGTAAGCTCCTATAATTCACCCCTCCACTTT
14	TRBV4-1	NA	TRBJ1-2	NA	CASSEEGHFYGYTF	TGCGCCAGCAGTGAGGAGGGACATTTCTATGGCTACACCTTC
14	TRBV5-4	NA	TRBJ1-2	NA	CASSIGLPNYGYTF	TGTGCCAGCAGCATAGGACTCCCCAACTATGGCTACACCTTC
13	TRBV2	NA	TRBJ2-3	NA	CASSGGSADTQYF	TGTGCCAGCAGTGGCGGAAGCGCAGATACGCAGTATTTT
16	TRBV19	NA	TRBJ1-6	TRBD1	CARWDSQTPYNSPLHF	TGTGCCAGATGGGACAGCCAGACTCCCTATAATTCACCCCTCCACTTT
13	TRBV18	NA	TRBJ2-7	TRBD1	CASSPAGGTEQYF	TGTGCCAGCTCACCAGCAGGGGGCACCGAGCAGTACTTC
12	TRBV29-1	NA	TRBJ2-7	TRBD1	CSVERQGNEQYF	TGCAGCGTTGAACGACAGGGCAACGAGCAGTACTTC
16	TRBV9	NA	TRBJ2-4	NA	CASSSTVTLAKNIQYF	TGTGCCAGCAGCTCTACAGTAACCCTAGCCAAAAACATTCAGTACTTC
14	TRBV6-1	NA	TRBJ1-5	NA	CASWGRESNQPQHF	TGTGCCAGCTGGGGCAGGGAGAGCAATCAGCCCCAGCATTTT
14	TRBV9	NA	TRBJ2-1	NA	CASSVGSGEHEQFF	TGTGCCAGCAGCGTAGGATCCGGCGAGCATGAGCAGTTCTTC
16	TRBV4-1	NA	TRBJ2-7	TRBD2	CASSQALRGVSYEQYF	TGCGCCAGCAGCCAAGCGTTGCGGGGGGTCTCCTACGAGCAGTACTTC
12	TRBV5-1	NA	TRBJ2-7	NA	CASNHDRDEQYF	TGCGCCAGCAACCACGACAGAGACGAGCAGTACTTC
15	TRBV19	NA	TRBJ1-5	NA	CASSEQGYSNQPQHF	TGTGCCAGTAGTGAACAGGGATATAGCAATCAGCCCCAGCATTTT
13	TRBV7-2	NA	TRBJ2-7	TRBD1	CASSHSGTGSQYF	TGTGCCAGCAGTCATTCCGGGACAGGGTCGCAGTACTTC
12	TRBV30	NA	TRBJ2-4	NA	CAWSENKNIQYF	TGTGCCTGGAGTGAGAACAAAAACATTCAGTACTTC
17	TRBV12-3/TRBV12-4	NA	TRBJ2-5	NA	CASSPNLGQEGQETQYF	TGTGCCAGCAGTCCTAACCTGGGGCAAGAAGGACAAGAGACCCAGTACTTC
13	TRBV20-1	NA	TRBJ1-3	NA	CSAEEVSGNTIYF	TGCAGTGCTGAGGAAGTCTCTGGAAACACCATATATTTT
13	TRBV20-1	once	TRBJ1-4	TRBD1	CSASGTGVRKLFF	TGCAGTGCTAGCGGGACAGGGGTGCGAAAACTGTTTTTT
16	TRBV20-1	NA	TRBJ2-1	NA	CSARVASSGSYNEQFF	TGCAGTGCTAGAGTCGCATCGAGCGGGTCCTACAATGAGCAGTTCTTC
15	TRBV28	NA	TRBJ2-7	NA	CASRSYHTGNHEQYF	TGTGCCAGCAGATCATACCATACAGGGAATCACGAGCAGTACTTC
14	TRBV7-2	NA	TRBJ1-3	TRBD1	CASSTTTGGSTIYF	TGTGCCAGCAGCACCACAACAGGGGGTAGCACCATATATTTT
11	TRBV2	NA	TRBJ1-5	NA	CASRETGDQHF	TGTGCCAGCAGAGAGACAGGTGACCAGCATTTT
15	TRBV5-6	once	TRBJ1-6	NA	CASSSEGGSNSPLHF	TGTGCCAGCAGCTCCGAGGGGGGGTCAAATTCACCCCTCCACTTT
14	TRBV29-1	NA	TRBJ2-1	NA	CSVPRTGSYNEQFF	TGCAGCGTCCCCCGGACGGGTTCCTACAATGAGCAGTTCTTC
15	TRBV28	NA	TRBJ1-2	TRBD1	CASSFSGTGHWGYTF	TGTGCCAGCAGTTTCTCCGGGACAGGGCACTGGGGCTACACCTTC
13	TRBV24-1	NA	TRBJ2-7	NA	CATSAEGSRRQYF	TGTGCCACCAGTGCCGAGGGGTCACGACGGCAGTACTTC
15	TRBV3-1	NA	TRBJ2-2	NA	CASSHRGSPRRELFF	TGTGCCAGCAGCCACCGTGGATCCCCGAGGAGGGAGCTGTTTTTT
15	TRBV24-1	NA	TRBJ1-3	NA	CATHGYPRPGNTIYF	TGTGCCACCCACGGCTACCCAAGGCCTGGAAACACCATATATTTT